This TCR beta chain derives from a study of cytomegalovirus exposure and HLA in healthy donors. Whole-study findings and limits: It was likely that a cluster of highly shared sequence variants was a sequencing artifact.

The PCR ran on 60 Vbeta and 13 Jbeta primers. Only in-frame clones appear in the TCRdb table, and some are missing; sequencing was by immunoSEQ multiplex PCR. The table lists some 110,000 clones, about 79% of them singletons, with under 3% in the top ten. This clone appeared a few times. Its antigen is unidentified. The germline CDR1 and CDR2 sequences are SGHAT and FQDESV (reference sequence). The CDR3 extends over 16 amino acids. V lost 3 bases and J lost 0; bases outside the gene matches: 4. The TCR was taken from a woman between 18 and 29 years old in good health and CMV-seropositive. The J gene is TRBJ2-3, the V gene TRBV11-1; 9 bases are shared with TRBD2. Sequenced material: PBMCs. The CDR3 region has the DNA TGTGCCAGCAGCTTGGGCGGGAGGGCTAGCACAGATACGCAGTATTTT. This sequence encodes CASSLGGRASTDTQYF.